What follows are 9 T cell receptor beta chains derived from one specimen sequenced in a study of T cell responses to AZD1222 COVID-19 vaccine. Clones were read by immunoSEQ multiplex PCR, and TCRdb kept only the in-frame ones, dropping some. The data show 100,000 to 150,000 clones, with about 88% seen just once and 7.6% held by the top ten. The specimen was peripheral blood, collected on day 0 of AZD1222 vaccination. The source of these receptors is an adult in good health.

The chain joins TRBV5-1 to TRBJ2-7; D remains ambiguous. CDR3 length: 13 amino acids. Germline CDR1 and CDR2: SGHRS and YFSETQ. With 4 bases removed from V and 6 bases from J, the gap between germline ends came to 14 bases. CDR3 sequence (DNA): TGCGCCAGCAGCCGCGTTACAGTGAGCGAGCAGTACTTC. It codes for CASSRVTVSEQYF.

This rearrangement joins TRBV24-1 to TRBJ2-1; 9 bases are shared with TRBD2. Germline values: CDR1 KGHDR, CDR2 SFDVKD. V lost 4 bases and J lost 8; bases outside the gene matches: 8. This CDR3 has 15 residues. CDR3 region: CATSDPGVAGDEQFF. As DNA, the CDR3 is TGTGCCACCAGTGACCCCGGTGTAGCGGGAGATGAGCAGTTCTTC.

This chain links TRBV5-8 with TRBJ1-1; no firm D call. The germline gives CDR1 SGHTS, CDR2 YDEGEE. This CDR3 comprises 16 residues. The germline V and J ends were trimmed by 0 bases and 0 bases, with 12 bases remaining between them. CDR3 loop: CASSLGLGNMNTEAFF. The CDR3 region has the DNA TGTGCCAGCAGCTTGGGGTTAGGGAACATGAACACTGAAGCTTTCTTT.

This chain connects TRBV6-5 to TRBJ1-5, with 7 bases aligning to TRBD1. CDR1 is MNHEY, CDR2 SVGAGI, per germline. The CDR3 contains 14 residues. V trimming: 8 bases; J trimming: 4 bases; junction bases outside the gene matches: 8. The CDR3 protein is CASAAGTVNQPQHF. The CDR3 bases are TGTGCCAGCGCCGCCGGGACAGTAAATCAGCCCCAGCATTTT.

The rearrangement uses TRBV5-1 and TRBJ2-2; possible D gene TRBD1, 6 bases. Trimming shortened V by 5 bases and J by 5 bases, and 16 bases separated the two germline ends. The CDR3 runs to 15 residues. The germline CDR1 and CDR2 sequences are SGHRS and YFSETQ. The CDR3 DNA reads TGCGCCAGCAGTACAGGGCTAAGAGAGACCGGGGAGCTGTTTTTT. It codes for CASSTGLRETGELFF.

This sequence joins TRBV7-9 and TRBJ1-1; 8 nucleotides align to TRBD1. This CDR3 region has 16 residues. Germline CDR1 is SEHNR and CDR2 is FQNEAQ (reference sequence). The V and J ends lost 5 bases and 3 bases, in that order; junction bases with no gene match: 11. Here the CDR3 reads CASSALQGDPYTEAFF. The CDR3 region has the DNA TGTGCCAGCAGCGCGTTACAGGGGGATCCCTACACTGAAGCTTTCTTT.

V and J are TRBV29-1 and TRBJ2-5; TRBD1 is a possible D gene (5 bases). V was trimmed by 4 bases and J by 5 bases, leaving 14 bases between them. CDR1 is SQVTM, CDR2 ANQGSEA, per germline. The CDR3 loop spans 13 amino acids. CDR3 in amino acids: CSVGATKGETQYF. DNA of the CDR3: TGCAGCGTTGGAGCGACCAAGGGGGAGACCCAGTACTTC.

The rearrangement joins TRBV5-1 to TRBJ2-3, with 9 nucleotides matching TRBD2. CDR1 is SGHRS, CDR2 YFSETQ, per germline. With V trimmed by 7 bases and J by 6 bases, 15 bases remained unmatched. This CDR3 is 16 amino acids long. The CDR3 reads CASSDTGIAGVDTQYF. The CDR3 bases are TGCGCCAGCTCCGACACAGGTATAGCGGGAGTGGATACGCAGTATTTT.

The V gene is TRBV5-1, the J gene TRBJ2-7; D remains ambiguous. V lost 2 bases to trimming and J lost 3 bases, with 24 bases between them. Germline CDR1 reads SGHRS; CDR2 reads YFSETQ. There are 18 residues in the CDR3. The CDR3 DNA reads TGCGCCAGCAGCTTAGAAGGTCTCCCCAACCCATCCTACTACGAGCAGTACTTC. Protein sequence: CASSLEGLPNPSYYEQYF.